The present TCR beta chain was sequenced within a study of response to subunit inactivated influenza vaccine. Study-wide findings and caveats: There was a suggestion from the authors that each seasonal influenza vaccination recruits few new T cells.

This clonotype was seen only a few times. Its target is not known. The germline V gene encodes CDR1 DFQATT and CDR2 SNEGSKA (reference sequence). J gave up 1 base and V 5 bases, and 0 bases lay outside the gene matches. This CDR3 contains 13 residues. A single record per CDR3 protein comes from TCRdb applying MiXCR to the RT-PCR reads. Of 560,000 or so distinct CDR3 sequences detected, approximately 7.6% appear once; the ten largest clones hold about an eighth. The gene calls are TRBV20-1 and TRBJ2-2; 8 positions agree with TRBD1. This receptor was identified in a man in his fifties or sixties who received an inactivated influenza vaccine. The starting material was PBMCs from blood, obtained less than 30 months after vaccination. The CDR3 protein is CSAGQGNTGELFF. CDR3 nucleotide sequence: TGCAGTGCTGGACAGGGGAACACCGGGGAGCTGTTTTTT.